This T cell receptor beta chain was identified in a study of cytomegalovirus exposure and HLA in healthy donors. Both 60 Vbeta primers and 13 Jbeta primers went into the PCR. Assay used: immunoSEQ multiplex PCR; TCRdb lists only in-frame clones, some missing. The sample includes about 110,000 clones, roughly 80% of them seen just once. Study-level results: Researchers counted about 150 TCR beta chains as cytomegalovirus-associated. The authors assumed roughly uniform sequencing depth across donors for presence/absence analyses.

This clone was seen just once. Its antigen is as yet unknown. Sequences were obtained from PBMCs. The TCR sequence derives from a man aged 25 to 40 in good health and CMV-seropositive.

Written as DNA, the CDR3 is TGTGCCAGCAGCTTGTTACCAGTTGACGGGGAGCTGTTTTTT. Translation: CASSLLPVDGELFF. The chain employs TRBV5-5 and TRBJ2-2; unclear D gene. The CDR3 is made up of 14 amino acids. V lost 1 base and J lost 7, with 11 bases in between. Germline V lookup: CDR1 SGHKS, CDR2 YYEKEE (reference sequence).